Listed here are 18 T cell receptor beta chains from one sample, sequenced in a study of cytomegalovirus exposure and HLA in healthy donors. Primers: 60 Vbeta forward and 13 Jbeta reverse. Sequencing was performed with immunoSEQ multiplex PCR; in TCRdb, only in-frame clones are kept and a portion is missing. In the table there are about 190,000 clones, about 85% of which are singletons. Input material: PBMCs. These TCRs come from a woman aged 50 to 60 in good health and CMV-seropositive.

This chain links TRBV7-6 with TRBJ2-7; 7 positions agree with TRBD2. The length of the CDR3 is 14 residues. J was trimmed by 1 base and V by 5 bases; bases with no gene match: 5. Per the germline V gene, CDR1 is SGHVS and CDR2 is FNYEAQ. The CDR3 DNA is TGTGCCAGCAGCGGGGGGGGGAATTCCTACGAGCAGTACTTC. Protein: CASSGGGNSYEQYF.

This chain links TRBV29-1 with TRBJ2-7; D not resolved. This CDR3 region has 11 residues. V gave up 4 bases and J gave up 2 bases, with 6 bases separating them. CDR1 SQVTM and CDR2 ANQGSEA come from the germline V gene. CDR3 region: CSVVDTYEQYF. In DNA form, the CDR3 reads TGCAGCGTTGTAGATACCTACGAGCAGTACTTC.

This chain connects TRBV5-1 to TRBJ1-1; TRBD1 is a possible D gene (5 bases). The CDR3 sequence is 14 residues long. Germline-derived CDR1 and CDR2 are SGHRS and YFSETQ. V was pared by 4 bases and J by 4 bases, with 14 bases between. The CDR3 DNA is TGCGCCAGCAGCAGAATGACAGATGGCACTGAAGCTTTCTTT. It yields the protein CASSRMTDGTEAFF.

Turning to this clone: Other DNA sequences within the sample encode an identical CDR3. The J gene is TRBJ1-5, the V gene TRBV18; possible D gene TRBD1, 6 bases. Trimming stripped 1 base from V and 4 bases from J, with 8 bases between. The CDR3 is made up of 14 amino acids. The germline CDR1 and CDR2 sequences are KGHSH and LQKENI. CDR3 loop: CASSPLTGNQPQHF. In nucleotides, the CDR3 is TGTGCCAGCTCACCACTGACAGGTAATCAGCCCCAGCATTTT.

This chain links TRBV28 with TRBJ1-6; TRBD1 aligns across 8 bases. CDR3 length equals 15 residues. The ends lost 6 bases at V and 5 bases at J; junction bases unmatched: 6. From germline, CDR1 is MDHEN and CDR2 SYDVKM. Here the CDR3 reads CASRVGQANNSPLHF. Here the CDR3 DNA reads TGTGCCAGCAGGGTGGGACAGGCGAATAATTCACCCCTCCACTTT.

In regard to this clone: Other DNA sequences within the sample encode an identical CDR3. The V and J genes are TRBV10-3 and TRBJ2-3; 10 nucleotides align to TRBD2. CDR1 and CDR2 from the germline V gene are ENHRY and SYGVKD. V was clipped by 0 bases and J by 1 base; unmatched bases: 4. This CDR3 is 17 amino acids long. The CDR3: CAISESILAGGTDTQYF. The CDR3 DNA is TGTGCCATCAGTGAGTCGATCCTAGCGGGGGGCACAGATACGCAGTATTTT.

The chain has TRBV30 and TRBJ1-4; possible D gene TRBD1, 6 bases. CDR3 length: 15 amino acids. V was shortened by 2 bases and J by 3 bases, with 13 bases between the two germline ends. CDR1 and CDR2 (germline): GTSNPN, SVGIG (reference sequence). The CDR3 DNA reads TGTGCCTGGAGTCGATACAGGGCACCTAATGAAAAACTGTTTTTT. It codes for CAWSRYRAPNEKLFF. Supplemented by reference TRBV30 and TRBJ1-4, the full variable domain reads SQTIHQWPATLVQPVGSPLSLECTVEGTSNPNLYWYRQAAGRGLQLLFYSVGIGQISSEVPQNLSASRPQDRQFILSSKKLLLSDSGFYLCAWSRYRAPNEKLFFGSGTQLSVL.

J is TRBJ2-1 and V is TRBV29-1; TRBD2 agrees at 12 bases. Germline CDR1 and CDR2: SQVTM and ANQGSEA. The CDR3 runs to 16 residues. V lost 7 bases to trimming and J lost 5 bases; unmatched junction nucleotides: 12. In DNA, the CDR3 is TGCAGCGCGGAGGGAGCTAGCGGGGGGGCCCACAATGAGCAGTTCTTC. This gives the protein CSAEGASGGAHNEQFF.

The chain has TRBV7-9 and TRBJ1-2, with TRBD1 matching 10 bases. In germline, CDR1 is SEHNR, CDR2 FQNEAQ (reference sequence). J was trimmed by 4 bases and V by 5 bases; bases with no gene match: 7. The CDR3 has 15 amino acids. The DNA for the CDR3 is TGTGCCAGCAGCCCAGCCGGGACAGGGGCCTATGGCTACACCTTC. It translates to CASSPAGTGAYGYTF.

This clone came up a few times. The chain uses TRBV10-3 and TRBJ2-7; TRBD1 matches 8 bases. CDR3 length: 12 amino acids. The trim removed 4 bases at V and 7 bases at J, leaving 3 bases unmatched. Germline V CDR1 and CDR2: ENHRY, SYGVKD. CDR3 amino acids: CAISVTGEEQYF. CDR3 nucleotide sequence: TGTGCCATCAGTGTGACAGGGGAGGAGCAGTACTTC.

This CDR3 reads CASSLYYEQYF. The CDR3 nucleotides are TGTGCCAGCAGCCTGTACTACGAGCAGTACTTC. V usage is TRBV7-2 and J usage is TRBJ2-5; D call uncertain. Judging by the DNA end, TRBJ2-7 fits better; the J call may be wrong. Germline assignment: CDR1 SGHTA and CDR2 FQGNSA. CDR3 length equals 11 residues.

The rearrangement uses TRBV4-3 and TRBJ2-1, with TRBD2 matching 13 bases. The V gene end was trimmed by 4 bases and the J gene end by 3 bases; junction bases not matched to a gene: 9. There are 18 residues in the CDR3. In germline, CDR1 is LGHNA, CDR2 YSLEER. The CDR3 DNA reads as TGCGCCAGCAGCCCCCGACTAGCGGGGGGACGAATCTACAATGAGCAGTTCTTC. Its protein product is CASSPRLAGGRIYNEQFF.

This chain links TRBV28 with TRBJ2-7; D might be TRBD1 (5 bases). V shed 1 base and J shed 0 bases, with 10 bases lying between them. There are 15 residues in the CDR3. From germline, CDR1 is MDHEN and CDR2 SYDVKM. CDR3 region: CASSLLDGHSYEQYF. The CDR3, as DNA: TGTGCCAGCAGTTTATTAGACGGACACTCCTACGAGCAGTACTTC.

The J gene is TRBJ2-7, the V gene TRBV5-1; D not resolved. CDR3 length: 13 amino acids. The ends were cut back, 2 bases at V and 3 bases at J, with 9 bases in the middle. Per germline, CDR1 SGHRS and CDR2 YFSETQ. CDR3 coding DNA: TGCGCCAGCAGCTTCGACACTCTCTACGAGCAGTACTTC. Residues: CASSFDTLYEQYF.

This clone was counted a few times. This sequence joins TRBV19 and TRBJ1-1, with 9 bases identical to TRBD1. With V trimmed by 5 bases and J by 4 bases, 2 bases remained unmatched. The CDR3 is 13 residues long. Looked up from germline, CDR1 is LNHDA and CDR2 is SQIVND (reference sequence). The CDR3 sequence is CASSPDRGTEAFF. For the CDR3, the DNA is TGTGCCAGTAGTCCGGACAGGGGCACTGAAGCTTTCTTT. Drawing the rest from reference TRBV19 and TRBJ1-1, the complete variable domain is DGGITQSPKYLFRKEGQNVTLSCEQNLNHDAMYWYRQDPGQGLRLIYYSQIVNDFQKGDIAEGYSVSREKKESFPLTVTSAQKNPTAFYLCASSPDRGTEAFFGQGTRLTVV.

This clone was detected only a few times. CDR3 in amino acids: CASSTDRGVNEKLFF. For the CDR3, the DNA is TGTGCCAGCAGCACGGACAGGGGTGTTAATGAAAAACTGTTTTTT. This chain connects TRBV2 to TRBJ1-4; 9 positions match TRBD1. The CDR3 contains 15 residues. The ends lost 6 bases at V and 4 bases at J; junction bases unmatched: 6. The germline CDR1 and CDR2 sequences are SNHLY and FYNNEI.

The rearrangement links TRBV2 to TRBJ1-3; possibly TRBD1 for D (5 bases). Per the germline V gene, CDR1 is SNHLY and CDR2 is FYNNEI. The CDR3 loop spans 16 amino acids. Trimming removed 3 bases from V and 4 bases from J, with 16 bases in between. The CDR3 spells CASSDQGPISGNTIYF. In nucleotides, the CDR3 is TGTGCCAGCAGTGATCAGGGCCCTATCTCCGGAAACACCATATATTTT.

J is TRBJ1-2 and V is TRBV5-4; TRBD1 matches 7 bases. The ends lost 4 bases at V and 8 bases at J; junction bases unmatched: 8. CDR1 and CDR2 from the germline V gene are SGHNT and YYREEE (reference sequence). CDR3 length equals 13 residues. This chain's CDR3 is CASSAQGEQGYTF. The CDR3 nucleotides read TGTGCCAGCAGCGCCCAGGGGGAACAAGGCTACACCTTC.